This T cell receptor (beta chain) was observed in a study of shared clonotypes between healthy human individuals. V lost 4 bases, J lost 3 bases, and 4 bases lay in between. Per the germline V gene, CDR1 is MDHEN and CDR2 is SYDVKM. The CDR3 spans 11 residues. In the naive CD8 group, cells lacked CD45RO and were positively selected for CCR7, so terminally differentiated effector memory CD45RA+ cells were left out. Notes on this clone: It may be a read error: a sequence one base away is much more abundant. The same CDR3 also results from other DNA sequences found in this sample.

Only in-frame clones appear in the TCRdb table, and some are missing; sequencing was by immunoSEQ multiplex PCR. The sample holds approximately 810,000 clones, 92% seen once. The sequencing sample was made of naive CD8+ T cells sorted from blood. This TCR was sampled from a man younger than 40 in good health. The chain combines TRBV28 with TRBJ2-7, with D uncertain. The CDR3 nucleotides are TGTGCCAGCAGTTCAGTCTACGAGCAGTACTTC. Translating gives CASSSVYEQYF.